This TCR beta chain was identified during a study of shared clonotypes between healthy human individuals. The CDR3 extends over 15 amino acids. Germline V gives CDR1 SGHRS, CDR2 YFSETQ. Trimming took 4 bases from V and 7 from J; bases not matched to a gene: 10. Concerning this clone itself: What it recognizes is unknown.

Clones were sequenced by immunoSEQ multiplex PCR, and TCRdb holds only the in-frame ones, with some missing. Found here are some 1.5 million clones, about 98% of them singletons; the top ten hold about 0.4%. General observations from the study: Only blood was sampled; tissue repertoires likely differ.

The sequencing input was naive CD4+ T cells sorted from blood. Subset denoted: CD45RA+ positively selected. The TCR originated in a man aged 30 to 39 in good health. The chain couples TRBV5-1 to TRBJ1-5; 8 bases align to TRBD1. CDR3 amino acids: CASSPEGAGGQPQHF. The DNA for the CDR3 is TGCGCCAGCAGCCCCGAGGGGGCAGGGGGCCAGCCCCAGCATTTT. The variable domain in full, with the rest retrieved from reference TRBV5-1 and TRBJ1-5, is KAGVTQTPRYLIKTRGQQVTLSCSPISGHRSVSWYQQTPGQGLQFLFEYFSETQRNKGNFPGRFSGRQFSNSRSEMNVSTLELGDSALYLCASSPEGAGGQPQHFGDGTRLSIL.